These 29 T cell receptor beta chains were all obtained from the same sample, sequenced in a study of blood T cell repertoires in COVID-19. Assay used: immunoSEQ multiplex PCR; TCRdb lists only in-frame clones, some missing. The sample records roughly 180,000 clones, roughly four fifths being singletons. Specimen: PBMCs or T cells enriched from blood (not recorded which). These receptors all come from a man aged 35 to 55 who had recovered from COVID-19.

This chain connects TRBV6-1 to TRBJ2-2; a weak D match, TRBD2 (5 bases). CDR1 is MNHNS and CDR2 is SASEGT in the germline V gene. CDR3 length: 15 residues. V was trimmed by 2 bases and J by 7 bases, leaving 14 bases between them. The CDR3 DNA reads TGTGCCAGCAGTGAAAGTTTAACACGGGACGGGGAGCTGTTTTTT. Its translation is CASSESLTRDGELFF.

This clone appeared a single time. The chain links TRBV5-1 to TRBJ1-1; no reliable D call. Trimming pared 4 bases from V and 2 bases from J, leaving 6 bases between. The CDR3 runs to 12 residues. Germline-derived CDR1 and CDR2 are SGHRS and YFSETQ. The CDR3 loop reads CASSPSNTEAFF. CDR3 nucleotides: TGCGCCAGCAGCCCCAGTAACACTGAAGCTTTCTTT.

The CDR3 DNA reads TGTGCCAGCAGCTTAGTGCCGGGGACAGACTACAATGAGCAGTTCTTC. Encoded protein: CASSLVPGTDYNEQFF. V gene TRBV11-1 combines with J gene TRBJ2-1, with TRBD1 matching over 7 bases. CDR3 length equals 16 residues. The germline V gene has CDR1 SGHAT and CDR2 FQDESV (reference sequence). The V segment lost 1 base and the J segment 3 bases; nucleotides outside the gene matches: 6. The complete variable domain, with remaining parts taken from reference TRBV11-1 and TRBJ2-1, reads EAEVAQSPRYKITEKSQAVAFWCDPISGHATLYWYRQILGQGPELLVQFQDESVVDDSQLPKDRFSAERLKGVDSTLKIQPAELGDSAMYLCASSLVPGTDYNEQFFGPGTRLTVL.

In this sample, this clone turned up a few times. This chain links TRBV28 with TRBJ1-1; D unresolved. In germline, CDR1 is MDHEN, CDR2 SYDVKM. Trimming stripped 3 bases from V and 3 bases from J, with 11 bases between. There are 14 residues in the CDR3. CDR3: CASSLGGTYTEAFF. The CDR3 DNA follows: TGTGCCAGCAGTTTGGGAGGCACCTACACTGAAGCTTTCTTT.

The CDR3 sequence: CASSKEVLTVNEKLFF. CDR3 DNA: TGTGCCAGCAGCAAAGAGGTTCTGACAGTTAATGAAAAACTGTTTTTT. The chain employs TRBV21-1 and TRBJ1-4; the table's D call, TRBD1, has no DNA check behind it. TRBV21-1 is a known pseudogene. This CDR3 contains 16 residues.

The V call is TRBV30, the J call TRBJ2-7; D is perhaps TRBD2 (6 bases). V lost 7 bases and J 2 bases, leaving 18 bases between the germline ends. The CDR3 loop spans 14 amino acids. The germline CDR1 and CDR2 sequences are GTSNPN and SVGIG (reference sequence). CDR3 in amino acids: CASSPQRRAYEQYF. The CDR3 nucleotides are TGTGCCTCCTCCCCCCAGCGGAGGGCCTACGAGCAGTACTTC.

The gene calls are TRBV4-2 and TRBJ1-5; TRBD1 aligns across 7 bases. Germline V lookup: CDR1 LGHNA, CDR2 YNFKEQ. The trim removed 4 bases at V and 2 bases at J, leaving 2 bases unmatched. The CDR3 consists of 14 residues. The CDR3 DNA reads as TGTGCCAGCAGCCGACAGGGTGGCAATCAGCCCCAGCATTTT. This codes for CASSRQGGNQPQHF.

The rearrangement links TRBV4-3 to TRBJ2-6; 8 nucleotides line up with TRBD1. With V trimmed by 4 bases and J by 3 bases, 11 bases remained unmatched. Germline CDR1 reads LGHNA; CDR2 reads YSLEER. There are 18 residues in the CDR3. DNA for the CDR3: TGCGCCAGCAGCCTCGGAGGCGGCAGGGGGCTTGGGGCCAACGTCCTGACTTTC. Translated: CASSLGGGRGLGANVLTF.

V and J are TRBV9 and TRBJ2-1, with 10 bases lining up with TRBD2. The V gene's germline CDR1 is SGDLS and CDR2 YYNGEE. CDR3 size: 16 residues. The V and J ends lost 0 bases and 9 bases, in that order; junction bases with no gene match: 9. Written as DNA, the CDR3 is TGTGCCAGCAGCGTAGGGCTAGCGGGAGCGGCGGGTGAGCAGTTCTTC. Its protein product is CASSVGLAGAAGEQFF.

In this sample, this clone turned up a few times. The rearrangement uses TRBV9 and TRBJ2-1; weak D call: TRBD2 (5 bases). The CDR3 extends over 16 amino acids. Germline CDR1 reads SGDLS; CDR2 reads YYNGEE. Trimming took 3 bases from V and 2 from J, leaving 15 bases between them. The CDR3 DNA sequence: TGTGCCAGCAGCGCCCAAGGGAGTGTCACCTACAATGAGCAGTTCTTC. Translated, it gives CASSAQGSVTYNEQFF.

V and J are TRBV11-3 and TRBJ2-1; maybe TRBD2 (6 bases). Germline V gene lookup returns CDR1 SGHNT and CDR2 YENEEA. V dropped 2 bases and J dropped 7 bases, with 15 bases sitting between them. CDR3 length equals 15 residues. The DNA for the CDR3 is TGTGCCAGCAGCTTACGGGGGAGTAGGGTGAATGAGCAGTTCTTC. Translating gives CASSLRGSRVNEQFF.

The chain has TRBV3-1 (or the pseudogene TRBV3-2) and TRBJ2-3, with D unclear. Germline CDR1 LGHDT, CDR2 YNNKEL (reference sequence). V shed 4 bases and J shed 1 base, with 6 bases lying between them. CDR3 size: 13 residues. The CDR3 protein is CASSPSGTDTQYF. DNA of the CDR3: TGTGCCAGCAGCCCCTCTGGCACAGATACGCAGTATTTT.

V is TRBV5-4 and J is TRBJ1-6, with D possibly being TRBD1 (6 bases). V lost 3 bases and J 4 bases, leaving 8 bases between the germline ends. This CDR3 contains 14 residues. CDR1 and CDR2 from the germline V gene are SGHNT and YYREEE (reference sequence). CDR3 sequence (DNA): TGTGCCAGCAGCTCGACAGGATATAATTCACCCCTCCACTTT. This gives the protein CASSSTGYNSPLHF.

The chain has TRBV7-9 and TRBJ2-2; 7 positions agree with TRBD1. Germline CDR1 and CDR2: SEHNR and FQNEAQ (reference sequence). The CDR3 spans 18 residues. The V segment lost 1 base and the J segment 1 base; nucleotides outside the gene matches: 9. Written as DNA, the CDR3 is TGTGCCAGCAGCTTAGGGGGACCCGGGACAGTGAACACCGGGGAGCTGTTTTTT. Translating it yields CASSLGGPGTVNTGELFF. The full variable domain, its missing parts supplied by reference TRBV7-9 and TRBJ2-2, is DTGVSQNPRHKITKRGQNVTFRCDPISEHNRLYWYRQTLGQGPEFLTYFQNEAQLEKSRLLSDRFSAERPKGSFSTLEIQRTEQGDSAMYLCASSLGGPGTVNTGELFFGEGSRLTVL.

This sequence joins TRBV2 and TRBJ2-1, with 9 bases aligning to TRBD2. This CDR3 spans 16 amino acids. With V trimmed by 0 bases and J by 3 bases, 3 bases remained unmatched. Germline CDR1 reads SNHLY; CDR2 reads FYNNEI. The CDR3 bases are TGTGCCAGCAGTGAAGCCCCTAGCGGGAACTACAATGAGCAGTTCTTC. Translated, it gives CASSEAPSGNYNEQFF.

A few counts support this clone. The chain uses TRBV7-3 and TRBJ1-2, with a possible D match to TRBD1 (5 bases). Between the trimmed V and J ends, which lost 5 bases and 2 bases, there was a span of 15 bases. The CDR3 has 15 residues. Germline CDR1 is SGHTA and CDR2 is FQGTGA. The CDR3, as DNA: TGTGCCAGCAGCCCTCAGGGTGGGCTCAACTATGGCTACACCTTC. This translates into CASSPQGGLNYGYTF.

V gene TRBV5-1 combines with J gene TRBJ2-5, with D perhaps TRBD1 (5 bases). The CDR3 runs 15 residues. Germline loops: CDR1 SGHRS, CDR2 YFSETQ. The ends were cut back, 4 bases at V and 5 bases at J, with 18 bases in the middle. In nucleotides, the CDR3 is TGCGCCAGCAGCAATCCAACTACAGGTCGGGAGACCCAGTACTTC. This translates into CASSNPTTGRETQYF.

This chain connects TRBV6-2 or TRBV6-3 to TRBJ1-5, with D tentatively TRBD1 (6 bases). V was trimmed by 5 bases and J by 2 bases, leaving 13 bases between them. Germline values: CDR1 MNHEY, CDR2 SVGEGT. The CDR3 has 15 residues. For the CDR3, the DNA is TGTGCCAGCAGTCCGACAGGCCGCGGCAATCAGCCCCAGCATTTT. This translates into CASSPTGRGNQPQHF.

The chain is built from TRBV7-9 and TRBJ1-5, with a possible D match to TRBD1 (5 bases). The CDR3 runs 14 residues. V was pared by 5 bases and J by 5 bases, with 13 bases between. CDR1 and CDR2 from the germline V gene are SEHNR and FQNEAQ (reference sequence). CDR3 in amino acids: CASSPGRGHQPQHF. CDR3 bases: TGTGCCAGCAGCCCGGGGAGGGGACATCAGCCCCAGCATTTT.

The chain joins TRBV11-2 to TRBJ2-1; 7 nucleotides match TRBD1. The V gene's germline CDR1 is SGHAT and CDR2 FQNNGV. Losses at the gene ends were 4 bases for V and 5 bases for J; bases not matched to a gene: 8. This CDR3 is built from 15 residues. The CDR3 here is CASSSRQGLHNEQFF. The CDR3 DNA reads as TGTGCCAGCAGCTCCCGACAGGGTCTACACAATGAGCAGTTCTTC. The full variable domain, with the rest looked up from reference TRBV11-2 and TRBJ2-1, is EAGVAQSPRYKIIEKRQSVAFWCNPISGHATLYWYQQILGQGPKLLIQFQNNGVVDDSQLPKDRFSAERLKGVDSTLKIQPAKLEDSAVYLCASSSRQGLHNEQFFGPGTRLTVL.

This sequence joins TRBV4-3 and TRBJ2-6, with D unclear. CDR1 and CDR2 from the germline V gene are LGHNA and YSLEER. This CDR3 is 14 amino acids long. V lost 0 bases to trimming and J lost 4 bases, with 4 bases between them. CDR3 residues: CASSQEAGANVLTF. As DNA, the CDR3 is TGCGCCAGCAGCCAAGAGGCCGGGGCCAACGTCCTGACTTTC.

CDR3 sequence reads: CASSQESISTGNSYGYTF. CDR3 bases: TGCGCCAGCAGCCAAGAATCTATCTCCACAGGGAACAGCTATGGCTACACCTTC. This chain joins TRBV4-3 and TRBJ1-2; the D gene is possibly TRBD1 (6 bases). CDR1 LGHNA and CDR2 YSLEER come from the germline V gene. This CDR3 is 18 amino acids long. V lost 0 bases and J lost 4, with 21 bases in between.

The chain recombines TRBV9 with TRBJ2-2, with D perhaps TRBD2 (5 bases). The germline V and J ends were trimmed by 0 bases and 3 bases, with 9 bases remaining between them. The germline V gene encodes CDR1 SGDLS and CDR2 YYNGEE. CDR3 length: 15 amino acids. Here the CDR3 reads CASSVELEYTGELFF. DNA of the CDR3: TGTGCCAGCAGCGTAGAACTAGAATACACCGGGGAGCTGTTTTTT.

This sequence joins TRBV27 and TRBJ2-5; 9 nucleotides match TRBD1. The CDR3 runs 16 residues. The V and J ends lost 6 bases and 4 bases, in that order; junction bases with no gene match: 12. Germline assignment: CDR1 MNHEY and CDR2 SMNVEV (reference sequence). The CDR3 sequence is CASSFYTGTGLETQYF. CDR3 bases: TGTGCCAGCAGCTTCTACACCGGGACAGGGCTAGAGACCCAGTACTTC.

In DNA form, the CDR3 reads TGTGCCACCAGTGATTTTACAGGGGGCAGGGGAGAGACCCAGTACTTC. This codes for CATSDFTGGRGETQYF. The chain is built from TRBV24-1 and TRBJ2-5; 9 nucleotides align to TRBD1. The V and J ends lost 1 base and 4 bases, in that order; junction bases with no gene match: 6. Germline V lookup: CDR1 KGHDR, CDR2 SFDVKD. There are 16 residues in the CDR3.

This clone was observed once. This chain uses TRBV7-8 with TRBJ2-7; 8 bases align to TRBD1. CDR3 length equals 15 residues. The V gene end was trimmed by 5 bases and the J gene end by 6 bases; junction bases not matched to a gene: 12. Germline V gene sequence: CDR1 SGHVS, CDR2 FQNEAQ. DNA of the CDR3: TGTGCCAGCAGCGAGGACAGGGCGAGGGGGCTCGAGCAGTACGTC. This gives the protein CASSEDRARGLEQYV.

The gene calls are TRBV7-2 and TRBJ2-7; no clear D gene. The length of the CDR3 is 15 residues. Trimming removed 2 bases from V and 0 bases from J, with 11 bases in between. Per the germline V gene, CDR1 is SGHTA and CDR2 is FQGNSA. The CDR3: CASSLQALGSYEQYV. As DNA, the CDR3 is TGTGCCAGCAGCTTACAGGCTTTGGGCTCCTACGAGCAGTACGTC.

The V gene is TRBV14, the J gene TRBJ1-6; no firm D call. Germline CDR1 is SGHDN and CDR2 is FVKESK. V shed 6 bases and J shed 0 bases, with 12 bases lying between them. The CDR3 sequence is 16 residues long. CDR3 amino acids: CASSKFGSSYNSPLHF. The CDR3 region has the DNA TGTGCCAGCAGTAAATTCGGGAGCTCCTATAATTCACCCCTCCACTTT.

The chain is built from TRBV4-3 and TRBJ2-7; TRBD1 agrees at 8 bases. Germline assignment: CDR1 LGHNA and CDR2 YSLEER. V dropped 0 bases and J dropped 4; count of bases not matched to a gene: 8. The CDR3 loop spans 16 amino acids. As DNA, the CDR3 is TGCGCCAGCAGCCAAGATTTTGCAGGGGGCTTGTACGAGCAGTACTTC. Translating gives CASSQDFAGGLYEQYF.